Following are 26 T cell receptor beta chains from one sample sequenced in a study of blood T cell repertoires in COVID-19. Only in-frame clones appear in the TCRdb table, and some are missing; sequencing was by immunoSEQ multiplex PCR. There are some 100,000 clones in the sample; 80% to 90% occur only once, and around 1.1% lies in the top ten. Material: peripheral blood. The receptors originated from a human donor in a cohort sampled during active COVID-19.

The chain uses TRBV28 and TRBJ1-2; 7 positions agree with TRBD1. The V gene's germline CDR1 is MDHEN and CDR2 SYDVKM. V lost 5 bases, J lost 7 bases, and 10 bases stayed unmatched. This CDR3 spans 14 amino acids. CDR3 protein: CASSLRQGHRGYTF. The CDR3 DNA is TGTGCCAGCAGTCTCAGACAGGGCCATCGTGGCTACACCTTC.

The V gene is TRBV19, the J gene TRBJ1-4; D gene unclear. Germline CDR1 LNHDA, CDR2 SQIVND (reference sequence). The CDR3 loop spans 17 amino acids. Trimming shortened V by 4 bases and J by 7 bases, and 22 bases separated the two germline ends. The chain's CDR3 is CASSTWARGRKGEKLFF. CDR3 nucleotide sequence: TGTGCCAGTAGTACTTGGGCGAGAGGGAGGAAGGGTGAAAAACTGTTTTTT. Full variable domain (missing parts from reference TRBV19 and TRBJ1-4): DGGITQSPKYLFRKEGQNVTLSCEQNLNHDAMYWYRQDPGQGLRLIYYSQIVNDFQKGDIAEGYSVSREKKESFPLTVTSAQKNPTAFYLCASSTWARGRKGEKLFFGSGTQLSVL.

The chain is built from TRBV24-1 and TRBJ1-2; TRBD1 matches at 9 bases. The germline CDR1 and CDR2 sequences are KGHDR and SFDVKD. After removal of 4 bases from V and 6 bases from J, the junction contained 8 bases not matched to a gene. The CDR3 spans 15 residues. DNA of the CDR3: TGTGCCACCAGTGACCCGGGACAGGGCGGGGATGGCTACACCTTC. Translated, it gives CATSDPGQGGDGYTF.

The rearrangement links TRBV20-1 to TRBJ2-3; D remains unclear. With 4 bases removed from V and 6 bases from J, the gap between germline ends came to 8 bases. CDR3 size: 11 residues. CDR1 and CDR2 (germline): DFQATT, SNEGSKA (reference sequence). CDR3 sequence (DNA): TGCAGTGCTAACAGTGGGGATACGCAGTATTTT. Translating it yields CSANSGDTQYF.

This clone came up once. The CDR3 DNA reads TGCGCCAGCAGACCCAACGTCCACACAGGGGGAAAGAGCACTGGAAACACCATATATTTT. Amino acid sequence: CASRPNVHTGGKSTGNTIYF. The J gene is TRBJ1-3, the V gene TRBV5-1; 8 nucleotides line up with TRBD1. The germline V gene encodes CDR1 SGHRS and CDR2 YFSETQ. This CDR3 is 20 amino acids long. Germline trimming cut 5 bases from V and 2 bases from J; bases unmatched to any gene: 21. Together with reference TRBV5-1 and TRBJ1-3, the CDR3 gives the full variable domain: KAGVTQTPRYLIKTRGQQVTLSCSPISGHRSVSWYQQTPGQGLQFLFEYFSETQRNKGNFPGRFSGRQFSNSRSEMNVSTLELGDSALYLCASRPNVHTGGKSTGNTIYFGEGSWLTVV.

This clone was picked up one time. This chain connects TRBV5-4 to TRBJ2-3; TRBD2 matches at 11 bases. The CDR3 covers 19 residues. The germline CDR1 and CDR2 sequences are SGHNT and YYREEE (reference sequence). V dropped 4 bases and J dropped 0; count of bases not matched to a gene: 13. CDR3 sequence (DNA): TGTGCCAGCAGCCTGAGTCGGCTAGCGGGGGGATCTAGCACAGATACGCAGTATTTT. Translation: CASSLSRLAGGSSTDTQYF.

J is TRBJ2-7 and V is TRBV28, with 9 bases that match TRBD2. This CDR3 comprises 18 residues. Per the germline V gene, CDR1 is MDHEN and CDR2 is SYDVKM. V was pared by 7 bases and J by 1 base, with 17 bases of the junction left unmatched. This chain's CDR3 is CASNPRGSGSERSYEQYF. The CDR3 DNA is TGTGCCAGCAACCCTAGGGGTAGCGGGAGCGAAAGATCCTACGAGCAGTACTTC.

This chain connects TRBV2 to TRBJ1-4; D gene ambiguous. V was cut by 0 bases and J by 5 bases, with 7 bases left in between. Germline CDR1 reads SNHLY; CDR2 reads FYNNEI. The CDR3 has 14 residues. In DNA form, the CDR3 reads TGTGCCAGCAGTGAAGCCCGCTACAATGAAAAACTGTTTTTT. Translating gives CASSEARYNEKLFF. Complete variable domain (other parts from reference TRBV2 and TRBJ1-4): EPEVTQTPSHQVTQMGQEVILRCVPISNHLYFYWYRQILGQKVEFLVSFYNNEISEKSEIFDDQFSVERPDGSNFTLKIRSTKLEDSAMYFCASSEARYNEKLFFGSGTQLSVL.

The J gene is TRBJ2-5, the V gene TRBV2; the D is unclear. The V end lost 2 bases, the J end lost 5 bases, and 9 bases lay between the germline ends. Germline CDR1 is SNHLY and CDR2 is FYNNEI. The CDR3 runs to 13 residues. The CDR3 is CASSERVPETQYF. The CDR3 nucleotides are TGTGCCAGCAGTGAACGTGTTCCCGAGACCCAGTACTTC.

This clone was detected only a few times. This chain joins TRBV2 and TRBJ1-2; D ambiguous. Trimming took 2 bases from V and 8 from J, leaving 9 bases between them. The CDR3 totals 12 residues. CDR1 SNHLY and CDR2 FYNNEI come from the germline V gene. The CDR3 sequence is CASSESKAGYTF. In DNA form, the CDR3 reads TGTGCCAGCAGTGAAAGTAAAGCGGGCTACACCTTC.

The V and J genes are TRBV5-6 and TRBJ2-1; the match to TRBD1 covers 7 bases. Germline loops: CDR1 SGHDT, CDR2 YYEEEE. The junction had 5 bases not matched to a gene; V was cut back by 4 bases and J by 4 bases. This CDR3 has 14 residues. CDR3 in amino acids: CASSLTGRYNEQFF. For the CDR3, the DNA is TGTGCCAGCAGCCTGACAGGGAGATACAATGAGCAGTTCTTC.

The chain joins TRBV10-3 to TRBJ2-2; no clear D gene. The CDR3 loop spans 14 amino acids. The germline V gene has CDR1 ENHRY and CDR2 SYGVKD. Trimming took 4 bases from V and 7 from J, leaving 13 bases between them. CDR3 DNA sequence: TGTGCCATCAGTGCCGTAGTAACGGGCGGGGAGCTGTTTTTT. Its translation: CAISAVVTGGELFF.

The chain uses TRBV15 and TRBJ1-1, with D possibly matching TRBD1 (5 bases). From germline, CDR1 is LNHNV and CDR2 YYDKDF (reference sequence). Trimming removed 3 bases from V and 7 bases from J, with 18 bases in between. The CDR3 consists of 15 residues. This chain's CDR3 is CATSSRQLGPVEAFF. Written as DNA, the CDR3 is TGTGCCACCAGCAGCCGACAGTTAGGCCCCGTTGAAGCTTTCTTT.

J is TRBJ1-4 and V is TRBV19; tentative D call: TRBD1 (5 bases). This CDR3 has 15 amino acids. Looked up from germline, CDR1 is LNHDA and CDR2 is SQIVND (reference sequence). The V and J ends lost 6 bases and 8 bases respectively, with 19 bases between them. The CDR3 DNA reads TGTGCCAGTAGCGCGGCGGGGCAGGGATTGGAAAAACTGTTTTTT. Translated, it gives CASSAAGQGLEKLFF.

The chain is built from TRBV5-1 and TRBJ1-2, with 9 bases aligning to TRBD1. J was trimmed by 13 bases and V by 5 bases; bases with no gene match: 9. CDR3 length: 12 amino acids. Looked up from germline, CDR1 is SGHRS and CDR2 is YFSETQ. CDR3 bases: TGCGCCAGCAGTAAGGACAGGGGTGCGGCCACCTTC. This encodes CASSKDRGAATF.

The chain employs TRBV4-1 and TRBJ2-7, with D unresolved. The CDR3 totals 16 residues. Trimming stripped 3 bases from V and 0 bases from J, with 15 bases between. Germline loops: CDR1 MGHRA, CDR2 YSYEKL. The CDR3 is CASSQQPQTNSYEQYF. DNA of the CDR3: TGCGCCAGCAGCCAGCAACCTCAGACAAACTCCTACGAGCAGTACTTC.

The V call is TRBV5-1, the J call TRBJ2-1; 11 positions agree with TRBD1. The V gene's germline CDR1 is SGHRS and CDR2 YFSETQ. This CDR3 has 17 residues. The junction had 9 bases not matched to a gene; V was cut back by 0 bases and J by 7 bases. The CDR3 DNA sequence: TGCGCCAGCAGCTTGGTGAGCACAGGACAGGGGGCGAATGAGCAGTTCTTC. Translated: CASSLVSTGQGANEQFF.

The V call is TRBV27, the J call TRBJ1-1, with D perhaps matching TRBD1 (5 bases). With 5 bases removed from V and 7 bases from J, the gap between germline ends came to 14 bases. Germline CDR1 MNHEY, CDR2 SMNVEV (reference sequence). There are 13 residues in the CDR3. The CDR3 DNA sequence: TGTGCCAGCAGTCAGTCCCAGGGAATTGAAGCTTTCTTT. Translating gives CASSQSQGIEAFF.

CDR3 nucleotides: TGTGCCACCAGCAGAGACGCGGGACAGGGAGGATACAATGAGCAGTTCTTC. It translates to CATSRDAGQGGYNEQFF. V gene TRBV15 combines with J gene TRBJ2-1; 9 bases align to TRBD1. This CDR3 has 17 residues. The V segment lost 0 bases and the J segment 4 bases; nucleotides outside the gene matches: 7. Germline CDR1 and CDR2: LNHNV and YYDKDF (reference sequence). The full variable domain, completed using reference TRBV15 and TRBJ2-1, is DAMVIQNPRYQVTQFGKPVTLSCSQTLNHNVMYWYQQKSSQAPKLLFHYYDKDFNNEADTPDNFQSRRPNTSFCFLDIRSPGLGDTAMYLCATSRDAGQGGYNEQFFGPGTRLTVL.

The CDR3 nucleotides are TGTGCCAGCAGTTCCCTGGGACTAGCCCTCCCACGGTTCTTC. Protein sequence: CASSSLGLALPRFF. The chain combines TRBV27 with TRBJ2-1; 9 bases are a match to TRBD2. V dropped 4 bases and J dropped 15; count of bases not matched to a gene: 13. CDR3 length: 14 amino acids. Germline CDR1 is MNHEY and CDR2 is SMNVEV (reference sequence).

V and J are TRBV14 and TRBJ1-4, with unresolved D. CDR1 is SGHDN and CDR2 is FVKESK in the germline V gene. Trimming stripped 0 bases from V and 0 bases from J, with 11 bases between. CDR3 length: 17 residues. CDR3 protein: CASSQEPREATNEKLFF. For the CDR3, the DNA is TGTGCCAGCAGCCAAGAACCGAGAGAGGCAACTAATGAAAAACTGTTTTTT.

The chain combines TRBV7-6 with TRBJ2-3, with TRBD2 matching over 8 bases. The CDR3 extends over 14 amino acids. Unmatched junction bases numbered 1, after V lost 5 bases and J lost 0 bases. Germline-derived CDR1 and CDR2 are SGHVS and FNYEAQ. CDR3 in amino acids: CASSTSGSTDTQYF. CDR3 nucleotides: TGTGCCAGCAGCACTAGCGGAAGCACAGATACGCAGTATTTT.

J is TRBJ2-5 and V is TRBV4-3; D gene unclear. This CDR3 is 13 amino acids long. Trimming pared 3 bases from V and 5 bases from J, leaving 10 bases between. CDR1 is LGHNA, CDR2 YSLEER, per germline. CDR3 in amino acids: CASSQVPRETQYF. For the CDR3, the DNA is TGCGCCAGCAGCCAGGTCCCCCGGGAGACCCAGTACTTC.

The chain is built from TRBV21-1 and TRBJ1-5; the table's D gene call, TRBD1, was not cross checked with the DNA. TRBV21-1 corresponds to a pseudogene. The CDR3 loop spans 20 amino acids. The CDR3: CASRGADRVHKGGSNQPQHF. In nucleotides, the CDR3 is TGTGCCAGCAGGGGGGCGGACAGGGTCCATAAAGGAGGCAGCAATCAGCCCCAGCATTTT.

The chain links TRBV7-8 to TRBJ2-1; D is ambiguous. CDR1 and CDR2 from the germline V gene are SGHVS and FQNEAQ. Trimming shortened V by 2 bases and J by 0 bases, and 8 bases separated the two germline ends. The CDR3 has 15 residues. The CDR3 region has the DNA TGTGCCAGCAGCTTAAGCTCGAGCTCCTACAATGAGCAGTTCTTC. Amino acid sequence: CASSLSSSSYNEQFF.

The chain uses TRBV19 and TRBJ2-7, with a possible D match to TRBD1 (6 bases). CDR3 length: 15 residues. Germline lookup yields CDR1 LNHDA and CDR2 SQIVND (reference sequence). The ends were cut back, 3 bases at V and 3 bases at J, with 15 bases in the middle. CDR3 amino acids: CASSIEGTPLYEQYF. Here the CDR3 DNA reads TGTGCCAGTAGTATTGAGGGGACACCCCTCTACGAGCAGTACTTC.